These 22 T cell receptor beta chains originate from one sample sequenced in a study of T-cell reconstitution after alpha-beta-depleted transplantation in children. As it was prepared, the TCRbeta library received unique molecular identifiers. MiXCR, applied by TCRdb to the PCR reads, yields one record per CDR3 protein. The data hold almost 250,000 distinct CDR3 sequences, with under 30% observed a single time. This sample comprised PBMCs, obtained before TCRalphabeta/CD19-depleted stem cell transplant. These receptors originate from a girl aged 2 to 10 with Fanconi anemia, due to receive a stem cell transplant.

This sequence joins TRBV7-3 and TRBJ2-3, with D possibly TRBD2 on 5 matching bases. This CDR3 has 14 residues. V was shortened by 5 bases and J by 2 bases, with 11 bases between the two germline ends. CDR1 and CDR2 (germline): SGHTA, FQGTGA. The CDR3 region is CASSLEGPTDTQYF. The CDR3 DNA sequence: TGTGCCAGCAGCCTCGAGGGTCCCACAGATACGCAGTATTTT.

This clonotype came up a few times. The chain links TRBV20-1 to TRBJ2-7; 7 positions match TRBD1. V dropped 4 bases and J dropped 3; count of bases not matched to a gene: 3. This CDR3 is 12 amino acids long. The germline gives CDR1 DFQATT, CDR2 SNEGSKA (reference sequence). The CDR3 DNA follows: TGCAGTGCTACCAGGGACAGCTACGAGCAGTACTTC. Its protein is CSATRDSYEQYF.

This clonotype was counted a few times. The chain recombines TRBV7-2 with TRBJ2-1, with TRBD2 matching over 9 bases. CDR3 size: 14 residues. CDR1 and CDR2 from the germline V gene are SGHTA and FQGNSA. Trimming removed 5 bases from V and 15 bases from J; junction bases left unmatched: 14. CDR3 in DNA: TGTGCCAGCAGCCCTTCACGCGGGGGGGGCAGGGTGTTCTTC. Amino acids: CASSPSRGGGRVFF.

The chain uses TRBV7-7 and TRBJ2-3, with a weak D call TRBD2 (6 bases). CDR1 and CDR2 from the germline V gene are SSHAT and FNYEAQ (reference sequence). CDR3 size: 16 residues. The V end was cut by 3 bases, the J end by 0 bases, with 13 bases between. The CDR3 is CASSFPPGTSTDTQYF. Here the CDR3 DNA reads TGTGCCAGCAGCTTTCCCCCCGGGACTAGCACAGATACGCAGTATTTT.

The chain couples TRBV29-1 to TRBJ1-1, with D perhaps TRBD1 (6 bases). CDR3 length: 14 amino acids. In germline, CDR1 is SQVTM, CDR2 ANQGSEA. V was trimmed by 0 bases and J by 2 bases, leaving 10 bases between them. CDR3 sequence: CSVEDRTANTEAFF. CDR3 DNA sequence: TGCAGCGTTGAAGATCGGACAGCTAACACTGAAGCTTTCTTT.

This clonotype has just a few counts. The chain has TRBV5-1 and TRBJ2-7, with 7 bases aligning to TRBD1. The CDR3 is made up of 13 amino acids. V trimming: 7 bases; J trimming: 4 bases; junction bases outside the gene matches: 8. Per germline, CDR1 SGHRS and CDR2 YFSETQ. CDR3 loop: CASADRAAYEQYF. For the CDR3, the DNA is TGCGCCAGCGCAGACAGGGCTGCTTACGAGCAGTACTTC.

The chain employs TRBV6-5 and TRBJ2-3; D ambiguous. The V gene lost 2 bases and the J gene lost 0 bases, with 9 bases spanning the gap. CDR1 is MNHEY, CDR2 SVGAGI, per germline. CDR3 size: 15 residues. The CDR3 here is CASSYIGASTDTQYF. CDR3 coding DNA: TGTGCCAGCAGTTACATTGGCGCTAGCACAGATACGCAGTATTTT.

The genes are TRBV6-1 and TRBJ2-3; the D gene is possibly TRBD1 (6 bases). Trimming shortened V by 3 bases and J by 1 base, and 17 bases separated the two germline ends. CDR1 and CDR2 from the germline V gene are MNHNS and SASEGT. This CDR3 has 17 residues. The CDR3 protein is CASSDLPTGFGTDTQYF. DNA for the CDR3: TGTGCCAGCAGTGATCTTCCGACAGGCTTTGGCACAGATACGCAGTATTTT.

The rearrangement links TRBV20-1 to TRBJ2-5; possibly TRBD1 for D (6 bases). V lost 7 bases to trimming and J lost 9 bases, with 27 bases between them. This CDR3 has 15 amino acids. Germline CDR1 DFQATT, CDR2 SNEGSKA (reference sequence). This CDR3 is CSVVFQGSGSRAQYF. Written as DNA, the CDR3 is TGCAGTGTTGTATTTCAGGGGTCGGGGTCCAGAGCCCAGTACTTC.

This clonotype was counted ten times or more. The chain is built from TRBV4-2 and TRBJ2-7; D call uncertain. Germline-derived CDR1 and CDR2 are LGHNA and YNFKEQ. This CDR3 region has 12 residues. V shed 1 base and J shed 2 bases, with 3 bases lying between them. CDR3 in DNA: TGTGCCAGCAGCCAAGGCGCCTACGAGCAGTACTTC. This sequence encodes CASSQGAYEQYF.

This clonotype was observed at least ten times. The chain links TRBV10-3 to TRBJ2-1; 10 nucleotides match TRBD2. The CDR3 runs 14 residues. The germline CDR1 and CDR2 sequences are ENHRY and SYGVKD. The trim removed 4 bases at V and 6 bases at J, leaving 3 bases unmatched. The CDR3 DNA sequence: TGTGCCATCAGTGCACTAGCGGGGTCCAATGAGCAGTTCTTC. This sequence encodes CAISALAGSNEQFF.

This sequence joins TRBV29-1 and TRBJ1-3, with D uncertain. This CDR3 is built from 15 residues. Germline CDR1 is SQVTM and CDR2 is ANQGSEA. The V and J ends lost 4 bases and 4 bases respectively, with 17 bases between them. The CDR3 DNA reads as TGCAGCGTTGTTGGACCGGGCGATTTAGGAAACACCATATATTTT. Amino acids: CSVVGPGDLGNTIYF.

This clonotype was seen only a few times. The genes are TRBV29-1 and TRBJ2-4; TRBD2 might be the D (5 bases). The V end was cut by 2 bases, the J end by 4 bases, with 6 bases between. Germline V CDR1 and CDR2: SQVTM, ANQGSEA. The CDR3 runs to 12 residues. This CDR3 reads CSVETGKNIQYF. Written as DNA, the CDR3 is TGCAGCGTTGAAACGGGGAAAAACATTCAGTACTTC.

Ten or more counts support this clonotype. This sequence joins TRBV20-1 and TRBJ2-3; D call uncertain. V was cut by 2 bases and J by 4 bases, with 7 bases left in between. This CDR3 comprises 12 residues. The V gene's germline CDR1 is DFQATT and CDR2 SNEGSKA (reference sequence). The CDR3, as DNA: TGCAGTGCTAGACGGTTGGCAGATACGCAGTATTTT. Protein sequence: CSARRLADTQYF.

Many counts were recorded for this clonotype. The chain links TRBV6-2 or TRBV6-3 to TRBJ2-7; D is possibly TRBD1 (6 bases). Germline V gene sequence: CDR1 MNHEY, CDR2 SVGEGT. V was cut by 1 base and J by 6 bases, with 13 bases left in between. This CDR3 contains 14 residues. This CDR3 reads CASSYLTGLGEQYF. For the CDR3, the DNA is TGTGCCAGCAGTTACTTAACAGGGCTCGGCGAGCAGTACTTC.

The genes are TRBV28 and TRBJ1-4; no firm D call. Germline V gene data show CDR1 as MDHEN and CDR2 as SYDVKM. Deletions cut 4 bases from V and 7 bases from J, with 13 bases between. CDR3 length: 14 residues. CDR3 protein: CASSYSGKVEKLFF. DNA for the CDR3: TGTGCCAGCAGTTATTCGGGGAAGGTTGAAAAACTGTTTTTT. The full variable domain, its missing parts supplied by reference TRBV28 and TRBJ1-4, is DVKVTQSSRYLVKRTGEKVFLECVQDMDHENMFWYRQDPGLGLRLIYFSYDVKMKEKGDIPEGYSVSREKKERFSLILESASTNQTSMYLCASSYSGKVEKLFFGSGTQLSVL.

The chain carries TRBV7-3 and TRBJ2-1; D ambiguous. The germline V and J ends were trimmed by 5 bases and 0 bases, with 14 bases remaining between them. The CDR3 has 16 residues. Germline values: CDR1 SGHTA, CDR2 FQGTGA. The CDR3, as DNA: TGTGCCAGCAGCAAGAGGATTGATAGCTCCTACAATGAGCAGTTCTTC. Its protein product is CASSKRIDSSYNEQFF.

This clonotype occurred a few times. The rearrangement links TRBV4-2 to TRBJ2-3; tentative D call: TRBD2 (5 bases). Trimming stripped 1 base from V and 0 bases from J, with 5 bases between. Germline V gives CDR1 LGHNA, CDR2 YNFKEQ. The CDR3 contains 14 residues. CDR3 nucleotides: TGTGCCAGCAGCCAAGGGACTAGCACAGATACGCAGTATTTT. Encoded protein: CASSQGTSTDTQYF.

V gene TRBV29-1 combines with J gene TRBJ2-7; a weak D match, TRBD2 (6 bases). V lost 4 bases and J lost 6, with 10 bases in between. The CDR3 totals 11 residues. Germline V gene lookup returns CDR1 SQVTM and CDR2 ANQGSEA. Here the CDR3 reads CSVVLEGEQYF. Here the CDR3 DNA reads TGCAGCGTTGTGCTGGAGGGCGAGCAGTACTTC.

This chain connects TRBV24-1 to TRBJ2-1, with 9 bases fitting TRBD1. J gave up 2 bases and V 5 bases, and 3 bases lay outside the gene matches. This CDR3 is built from 15 residues. Germline V gene lookup returns CDR1 KGHDR and CDR2 SFDVKD. The CDR3 reads CATSAQGAPYNEQFF. CDR3 DNA: TGTGCCACCAGTGCACAGGGGGCCCCCTACAATGAGCAGTTCTTC.

The table lists this clonotype with many counts. This chain links TRBV7-2 with TRBJ2-1; no clear D. Germline values: CDR1 SGHTA, CDR2 FQGNSA. Trimming left V 5 bases short and J 0 bases short, with 14 bases between. The CDR3 is 16 residues long. CDR3 coding DNA: TGTGCCAGCAGCCGACTTCCACTAAGCTCCTACAATGAGCAGTTCTTC. This translates into CASSRLPLSSYNEQFF. Drawing the rest from reference TRBV7-2 and TRBJ2-1, the complete variable domain is GAGVSQSPSNKVTEKGKDVELRCDPISGHTALYWYRQSLGQGLEFLIYFQGNSAPDKSGLPSDRFSAERTGGSVSTLTIQRTQQEDSAVYLCASSRLPLSSYNEQFFGPGTRLTVL.

The chain couples TRBV28 to TRBJ2-1; no clear D gene. This CDR3 spans 15 amino acids. Germline V CDR1 and CDR2: MDHEN, SYDVKM. Trimming stripped 9 bases from V and 8 bases from J, with 23 bases between. This chain's CDR3 is CASSRAGPRLDEQFF. In DNA form, the CDR3 reads TGTGCCAGTTCTCGCGCAGGACCCAGGTTAGATGAGCAGTTCTTC.